This T cell receptor beta chain was recovered during a study of early T cells in non-severe SARS-CoV-2 infection. Background on the study: With bulk RNA from unsorted whole blood as input, sequencing yielded unpaired chains. The study's findings and limits: Matching with VDJdb favored anti-spike CD8 responses (missing private and CD4 specificities).

Unique molecular identifiers were added to individual cDNA molecules. TCRdb fed the 5' RACE reads into MiXCR, producing one record per CDR3 protein. Among over 85,000 distinct CDR3 sequences listed, around 13% were seen once. V lost 2 bases, J lost 3 bases, and 5 bases stayed unmatched. Germline CDR1 DFQATT, CDR2 SNEGSKA (reference sequence). This CDR3 spans 15 amino acids. This clonotype was observed at least ten times. Its antigen is not identified. The receptor's source is an adult who was a healthcare worker with PCR-confirmed SARS-CoV-2 infection or an uninfected control (not recorded which). The sample comprised whole blood. This rearrangement joins TRBV20-1 to TRBJ2-1, with 9 bases identical to TRBD2. The CDR3 here is CSARSGLAVYNEQFF. The CDR3, as DNA: TGCAGTGCTAGATCGGGACTAGCAGTCTACAATGAGCAGTTCTTC.